This passage covers 5 T cell receptor beta chains from one sample sequenced in a study of cytomegalovirus exposure and HLA in healthy donors. This PCR relied on a set of 60 Vbeta primers and 13 Jbeta primers. Some clones are missing from TCRdb's copy, which holds only in-frame ones; the method was immunoSEQ multiplex PCR. The data contain more than 110,000 clones, roughly 80% of them singletons. The sequencing input was PBMCs. The receptors were gathered from a man aged 18-30 years in good health and CMV-seronegative.

The chain joins TRBV7-2 to TRBJ1-2, with D tentatively TRBD1 (6 bases). Germline V lookup: CDR1 SGHTA, CDR2 FQGNSA. The CDR3 covers 13 residues. The ends were cut back, 5 bases at V and 2 bases at J, with 9 bases in the middle. This chain's CDR3 is CASSVRGNYGYTF. The DNA for the CDR3 is TGTGCCAGCAGCGTCAGGGGAAACTATGGCTACACCTTC.

This clone was counted a single time. CDR3 coding DNA: TGTGCCAGCAGCCAAGATCGGGACAGGGGGATTTACAATGAGCAGTTCTTC. Translation gives CASSQDRDRGIYNEQFF. The rearrangement links TRBV4-2 to TRBJ2-1; 11 positions agree with TRBD1. CDR1 and CDR2 from the germline V gene are LGHNA and YNFKEQ. The ends lost 0 bases at V and 4 bases at J; junction bases unmatched: 5. The CDR3 has 17 amino acids.

V is TRBV7-6 and J is TRBJ1-2, with 12 bases identical to TRBD1. CDR1 is SGHVS and CDR2 is FNYEAQ in the germline V gene. The CDR3 runs 16 residues. V shed 4 bases, J shed 2 bases, and the junction held 5 bases outside the gene matches. CDR3 in amino acids: CASSSGTGGLNYGYTF. CDR3 DNA sequence: TGTGCCAGCAGCTCCGGGACAGGGGGCTTGAACTATGGCTACACCTTC.

The chain is built from TRBV7-8 and TRBJ2-7; D is possibly TRBD1 (6 bases). Germline CDR1 and CDR2: SGHVS and FQNEAQ. V was pared by 5 bases and J by 2 bases, with 16 bases between. This CDR3 is 15 amino acids long. CDR3 sequence reads: CASSRTQTGPYEQYF. CDR3 in DNA: TGTGCCAGCAGCCGCACTCAGACAGGCCCCTACGAGCAGTACTTC.

This rearrangement joins TRBV5-4 to TRBJ2-3; the D is unclear. The CDR3 is 15 amino acids. Trimming shortened V by 2 bases and J by 2 bases, and 12 bases separated the two germline ends. Germline CDR1 is SGHNT and CDR2 is YYREEE (reference sequence). The CDR3, as DNA: TGTGCCAGCAGCTTTAGGTCAGGCCCCACAGATACGCAGTATTTT. Amino acids: CASSFRSGPTDTQYF.